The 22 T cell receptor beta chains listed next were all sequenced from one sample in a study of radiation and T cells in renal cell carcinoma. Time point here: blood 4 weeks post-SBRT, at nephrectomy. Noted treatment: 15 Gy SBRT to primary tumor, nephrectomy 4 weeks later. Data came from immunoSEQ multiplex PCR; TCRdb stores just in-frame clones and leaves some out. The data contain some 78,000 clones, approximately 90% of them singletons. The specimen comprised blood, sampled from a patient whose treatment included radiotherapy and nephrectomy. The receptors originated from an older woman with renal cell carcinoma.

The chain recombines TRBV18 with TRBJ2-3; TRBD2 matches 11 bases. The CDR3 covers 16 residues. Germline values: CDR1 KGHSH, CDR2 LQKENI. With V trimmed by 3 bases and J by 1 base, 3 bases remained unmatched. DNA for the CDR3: TGTGCCAGCTCACCTTCACTAGCGGGGGGCACAGATACGCAGTATTTT. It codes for CASSPSLAGGTDTQYF.

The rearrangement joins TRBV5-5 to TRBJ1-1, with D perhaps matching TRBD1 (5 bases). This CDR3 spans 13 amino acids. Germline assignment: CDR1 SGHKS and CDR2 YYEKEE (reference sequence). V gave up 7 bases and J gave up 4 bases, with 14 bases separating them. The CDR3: CASSRGRGTEAFF. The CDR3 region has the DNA TGTGCCAGCTCGAGGGGACGGGGCACTGAAGCTTTCTTT.

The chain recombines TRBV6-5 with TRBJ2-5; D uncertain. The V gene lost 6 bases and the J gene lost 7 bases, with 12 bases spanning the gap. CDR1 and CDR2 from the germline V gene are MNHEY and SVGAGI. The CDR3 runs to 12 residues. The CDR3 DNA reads TGTGCCAGCAGCAACGATTGGGGGACCCAGTACTTC. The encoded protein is CASSNDWGTQYF.

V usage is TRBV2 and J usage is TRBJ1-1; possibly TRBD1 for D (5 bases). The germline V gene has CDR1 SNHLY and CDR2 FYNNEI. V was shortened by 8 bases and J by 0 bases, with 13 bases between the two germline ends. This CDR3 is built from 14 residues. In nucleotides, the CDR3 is TGTGCCAGCCACGGGCAGGGCATGAACACTGAAGCTTTCTTT. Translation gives CASHGQGMNTEAFF.

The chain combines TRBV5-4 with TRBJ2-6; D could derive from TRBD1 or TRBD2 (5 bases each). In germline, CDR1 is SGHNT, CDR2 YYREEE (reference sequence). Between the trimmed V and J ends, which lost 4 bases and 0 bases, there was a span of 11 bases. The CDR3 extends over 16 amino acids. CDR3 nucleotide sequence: TGTGCCAGCAGCCGGGACGGAAGCTCTGGGGCCAACGTCCTGACTTTC. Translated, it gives CASSRDGSSGANVLTF.

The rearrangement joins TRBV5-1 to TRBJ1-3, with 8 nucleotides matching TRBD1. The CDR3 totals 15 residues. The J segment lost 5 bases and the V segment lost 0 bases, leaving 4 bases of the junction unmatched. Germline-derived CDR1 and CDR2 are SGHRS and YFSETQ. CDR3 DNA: TGCGCCAGCAGCTTGGGACAGGGGATGAGAAACACCATATATTTT. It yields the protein CASSLGQGMRNTIYF.

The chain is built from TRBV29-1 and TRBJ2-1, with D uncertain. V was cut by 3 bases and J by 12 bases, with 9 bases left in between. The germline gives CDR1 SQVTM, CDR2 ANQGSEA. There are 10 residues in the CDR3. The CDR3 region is CSVEVGPQFF. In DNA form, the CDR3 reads TGCAGCGTTGAGGTAGGACCGCAGTTCTTC.

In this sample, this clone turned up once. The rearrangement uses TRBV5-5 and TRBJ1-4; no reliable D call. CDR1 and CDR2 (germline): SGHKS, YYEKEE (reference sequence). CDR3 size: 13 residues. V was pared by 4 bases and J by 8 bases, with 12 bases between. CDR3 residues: CASSHIPGEKLFF. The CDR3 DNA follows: TGTGCCAGCAGCCACATACCCGGGGAAAAACTGTTTTTT.

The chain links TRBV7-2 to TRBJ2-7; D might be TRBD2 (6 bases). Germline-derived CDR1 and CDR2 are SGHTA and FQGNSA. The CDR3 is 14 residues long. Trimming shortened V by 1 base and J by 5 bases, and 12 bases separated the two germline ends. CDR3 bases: TGTGCCAGCAGCTTAGTCGGGGGACGGGACGAGCAGTACTTC. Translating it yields CASSLVGGRDEQYF.

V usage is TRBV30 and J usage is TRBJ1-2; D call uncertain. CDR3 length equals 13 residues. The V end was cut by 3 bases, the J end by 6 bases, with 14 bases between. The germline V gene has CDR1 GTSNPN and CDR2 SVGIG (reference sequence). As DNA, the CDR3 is TGTGCCTGGAGCCCCAGTGGATCCCATGGCTACACCTTC. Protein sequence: CAWSPSGSHGYTF.

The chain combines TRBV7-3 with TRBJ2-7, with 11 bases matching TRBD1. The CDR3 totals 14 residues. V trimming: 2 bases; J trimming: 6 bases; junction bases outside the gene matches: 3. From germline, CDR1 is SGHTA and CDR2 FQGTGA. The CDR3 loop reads CASSLLGTGGEQYF. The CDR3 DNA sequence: TGTGCCAGCAGCTTACTGGGGACAGGGGGCGAGCAGTACTTC.

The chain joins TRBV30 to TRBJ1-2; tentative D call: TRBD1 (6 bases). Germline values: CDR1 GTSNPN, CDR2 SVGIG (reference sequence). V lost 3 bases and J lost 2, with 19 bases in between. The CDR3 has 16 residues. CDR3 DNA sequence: TGTGCCTGGAGACCTCCCGGGCAGGGGTTGAACTATGGCTACACCTTC. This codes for CAWRPPGQGLNYGYTF.

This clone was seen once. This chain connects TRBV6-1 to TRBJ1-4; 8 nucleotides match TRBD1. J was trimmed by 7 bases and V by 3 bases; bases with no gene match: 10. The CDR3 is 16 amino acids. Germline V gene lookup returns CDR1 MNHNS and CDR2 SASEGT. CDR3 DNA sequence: TGTGCCAGCAGTGAGGAGGGGGACAGGCGACGTGAAAAACTGTTTTTT. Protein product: CASSEEGDRRREKLFF.

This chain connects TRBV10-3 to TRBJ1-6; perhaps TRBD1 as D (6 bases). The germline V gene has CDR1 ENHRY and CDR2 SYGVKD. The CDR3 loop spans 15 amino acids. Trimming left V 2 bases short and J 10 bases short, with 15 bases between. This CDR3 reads CAISERGQGSSPLHF. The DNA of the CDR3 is TGTGCCATCAGTGAGAGAGGGCAGGGGAGCTCACCCCTCCACTTT.

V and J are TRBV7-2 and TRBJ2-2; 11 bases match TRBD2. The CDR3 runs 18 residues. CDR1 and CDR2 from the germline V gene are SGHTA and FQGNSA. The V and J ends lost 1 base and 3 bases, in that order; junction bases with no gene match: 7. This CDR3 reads CASSLGLAGGSYTGELFF. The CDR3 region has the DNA TGTGCCAGCAGCTTAGGCCTAGCGGGGGGATCATACACCGGGGAGCTGTTTTTT.

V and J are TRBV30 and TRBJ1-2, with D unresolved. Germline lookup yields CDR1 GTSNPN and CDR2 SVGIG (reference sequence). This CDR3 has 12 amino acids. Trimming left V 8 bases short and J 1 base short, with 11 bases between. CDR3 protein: CARYTLNYGYTF. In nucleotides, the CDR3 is TGTGCCCGTTATACACTTAACTATGGCTACACCTTC.

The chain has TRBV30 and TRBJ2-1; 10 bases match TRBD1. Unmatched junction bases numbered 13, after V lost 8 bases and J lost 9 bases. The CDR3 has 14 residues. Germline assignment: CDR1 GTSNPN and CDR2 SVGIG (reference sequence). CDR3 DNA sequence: TGTGCCCGAGCCCCGAGACAGGGGGCTAGTGAGCAGTTCTTC. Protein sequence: CARAPRQGASEQFF.

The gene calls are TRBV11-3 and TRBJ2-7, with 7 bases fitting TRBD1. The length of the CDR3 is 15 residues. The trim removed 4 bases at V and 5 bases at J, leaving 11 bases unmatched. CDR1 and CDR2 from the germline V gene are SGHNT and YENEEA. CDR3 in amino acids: CASSYSGTGDHEQYF. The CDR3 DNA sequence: TGTGCCAGCAGCTATTCCGGCACAGGGGATCACGAGCAGTACTTC.

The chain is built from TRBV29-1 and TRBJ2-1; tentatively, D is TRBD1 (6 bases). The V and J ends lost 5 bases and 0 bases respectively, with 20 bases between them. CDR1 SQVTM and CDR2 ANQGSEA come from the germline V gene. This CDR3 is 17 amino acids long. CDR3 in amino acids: CSVKLPGTPLSYNEQFF. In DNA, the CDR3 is TGCAGCGTTAAACTCCCCGGGACACCCCTCTCCTACAATGAGCAGTTCTTC.

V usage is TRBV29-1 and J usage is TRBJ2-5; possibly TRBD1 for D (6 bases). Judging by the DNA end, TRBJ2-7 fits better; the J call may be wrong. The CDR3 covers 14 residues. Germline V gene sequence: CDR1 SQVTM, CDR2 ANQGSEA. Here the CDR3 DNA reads TGCAGCGTTTACCGACAGGACCCCTCCTACGAGCAGTACTTC. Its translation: CSVYRQDPSYEQYF.

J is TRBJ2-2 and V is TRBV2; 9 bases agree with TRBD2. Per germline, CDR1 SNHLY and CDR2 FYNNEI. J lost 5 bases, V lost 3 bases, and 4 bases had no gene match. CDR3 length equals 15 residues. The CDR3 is CASSDVAGVTGELFF. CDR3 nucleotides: TGTGCCAGCAGTGACGTAGCGGGGGTGACCGGGGAGCTGTTTTTT.

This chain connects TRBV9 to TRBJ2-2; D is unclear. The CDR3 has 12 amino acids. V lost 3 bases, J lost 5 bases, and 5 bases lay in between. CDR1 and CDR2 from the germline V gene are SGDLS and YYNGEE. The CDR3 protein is CASSGDTGELFF. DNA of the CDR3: TGTGCCAGCAGCGGGGATACCGGGGAGCTGTTTTTT.